The rows below give T cell receptor beta chains drawn from one sample of a study of response to subunit inactivated influenza vaccine. MiXCR, applied by TCRdb to the RT-PCR reads, yields one record per CDR3 protein. The sample has 600,000 to 850,000 distinct CDR3 sequences; 14% are singletons. Sample: PBMCs from blood, taken approximately 15 days before vaccination. The origin of the receptors is a man aged 45 to 65 who received an inactivated influenza vaccine. CDR3s include the opening cysteine and the closing phenylalanine or tryptophan. A D gene is named only where the DNA matches it firmly. Size values are once, few and many counts, or a class for expanded clones, and some rows have none.

clone_size	j_call	cdr3_length	v_call	d_call	cdr3_aa	cdr3_nt
few	TRBJ1-2	13	TRBV28	-	CASSKTPNYGYTF	TGTGCCAGCAGCAAGACACCAAACTATGGCTACACCTTC
-	TRBJ1-5	15	TRBV7-8	-	CASSLNPRGDQPQHF	TGTGCCAGCAGCTTAAACCCCAGAGGGGATCAGCCCCAGCATTTT
many	TRBJ2-1	17	TRBV4-2	-	CASSQDMAGATYNEQFF	TGTGCCAGCAGCCAAGATATGGCGGGGGCCACCTACAATGAGCAGTTCTTC
few	TRBJ2-1	12	TRBV15	-	CATSTRAGEQFF	TGTGCCACCAGCACGAGGGCGGGTGAGCAGTTCTTC
-	TRBJ2-2	14	TRBV7-2	-	CASSVGGFTGELFF	TGTGCCAGCAGCGTAGGAGGCTTCACCGGGGAGCTGTTTTTT
few	TRBJ2-1	20	TRBV21-1	-	CASSKVGPAFDWCSYNEQFF	TGTGCCAGCAGCAAAGTCGGGCCGGCCTTTGATTGGTGTTCCTACAATGAGCAGTTCTTC
-	TRBJ2-3	16	TRBV9	TRBD2	CASSPTAGGPSDTQYF	TGTGCCAGCAGCCCGACAGCGGGAGGGCCCTCAGATACGCAGTATTTT
few	TRBJ2-1	16	TRBV4-1	-	CASSQGRQSSYNEQFF	TGCGCCAGCAGCCAGGGACGGCAGAGCTCCTACAATGAGCAGTTCTTC
-	TRBJ1-5	23	TRBV4-2	-	CASSQEWSVSVKLNREGNQPQHF	TGTGCCAGCAGCCAAGAATGGAGCGTGAGTGTTAAACTAAACAGGGAGGGGAATCAGCCCCAGCATTTT
-	TRBJ2-1	15	TRBV3-1	TRBD2	CASSRDSGGEGEQFF	TGTGCCAGCAGCCGTGATAGCGGGGGGGAAGGTGAGCAGTTCTTC
many	TRBJ2-7	12	TRBV7-9	-	CASSSSSYEQYF	TGTGCCAGCAGCTCCAGCTCCTACGAGCAGTACTTC
-	TRBJ2-2	13	TRBV2	-	CASSEEHTGELFF	TGTGCCAGCAGTGAAGAACACACCGGGGAGCTGTTTTTT
-	TRBJ2-4	15	TRBV6-2/TRBV6-3	-	CASSYSGGTLNIQYF	TGTGCCAGCAGTTACTCAGGGGGTACCCTCAACATTCAGTACTTC
many	TRBJ1-5	15	TRBV10-3	-	CAISGSQYSNQPQHF	TGTGCCATCAGTGGGAGTCAGTATAGCAATCAGCCCCAGCATTTT
-	TRBJ2-7	14	TRBV20-1	-	CSASLRPYSYEQYF	TGCAGTGCTAGCCTCAGGCCCTACTCCTACGAGCAGTACTTC
few	TRBJ2-7	13	TRBV28	-	CASRMEGSYEQYF	TGTGCCAGCAGGATGGAGGGGTCCTACGAGCAGTACTTC
few	TRBJ2-1	15	TRBV7-9	-	CASSFITGSYNEQFF	TGTGCCAGCAGCTTCATAACGGGTTCCTACAATGAGCAGTTCTTC
few	TRBJ2-1	15	TRBV7-2	TRBD1	CASSLAGQGWDEQFF	TGTGCCAGCAGCTTAGCCGGACAGGGGTGGGATGAGCAGTTCTTC
-	TRBJ1-1	15	TRBV11-2	TRBD1	CASSLFRTGNTEAFF	TGTGCCAGCAGCTTATTCAGGACAGGCAACACTGAAGCTTTCTTT
-	TRBJ2-7	11	TRBV29-1	-	CSVENSYEQYF	TGCAGCGTTGAGAACAGCTACGAGCAGTACTTC
few	TRBJ1-1	14	TRBV6-5	-	CASSYSVGIAEAFF	TGTGCCAGCAGTTACTCGGTGGGAATCGCTGAAGCTTTCTTT
-	TRBJ2-3	15	TRBV12-3/TRBV12-4	-	CASSLQDSITDTQYF	TGTGCCAGCAGTTTACAGGACTCTATTACAGATACGCAGTATTTT
few	TRBJ2-1	16	TRBV4-3	-	CASREVVDNSYNEQFF	TGCGCCAGCAGGGAGGTAGTGGACAACTCCTACAATGAGCAGTTCTTC
-	TRBJ1-2	18	TRBV19	TRBD1	CASRFSMGQGKTNYGYTF	TGTGCCAGTAGGTTTTCGATGGGACAGGGGAAAACTAACTATGGCTACACCTTC
-	TRBJ1-1	12	TRBV12-3/TRBV12-4	-	CASRVANTEAFF	TGTGCCAGCAGGGTAGCGAACACTGAAGCTTTCTTT
few	TRBJ1-5	14	TRBV9	-	CASSAGPRGETQHF	TGTGCCAGCAGCGCGGGACCACGCGGAGAGACCCAGCATTTT
few	TRBJ1-4	14	TRBV4-3	-	CASSPFEKDEKLFF	TGCGCCAGCAGCCCGTTTGAGAAAGATGAAAAACTGTTTTTT
few	TRBJ2-7	13	TRBV5-1	-	CASSPEGQAEQYF	TGCGCCAGCAGCCCGGAAGGCCAAGCCGAGCAGTACTTC
many	TRBJ1-4	14	TRBV7-2	-	CASSPGPLNEKLFF	TGTGCCAGCAGCCCCGGACCTCTTAATGAAAAACTGTTTTTT
few	TRBJ1-3	15	TRBV12-3/TRBV12-4	-	CASSLVGSSGNTIYF	TGTGCCAGCAGTTTAGTTGGAAGCTCTGGAAACACCATATATTTT
-	TRBJ1-4	15	TRBV28	-	CASTPSGLGNEKLFF	TGTGCCAGCACCCCTTCGGGGCTCGGAAATGAAAAACTGTTTTTT
few	TRBJ2-1	16	TRBV2	TRBD2	CASSSNGLAGYNEQFF	TGTGCCAGCAGTTCCAATGGACTAGCGGGTTACAATGAGCAGTTCTTC
-	TRBJ2-7	15	TRBV7-8	TRBD1	CASSLEGTGAYEQYF	TGTGCCAGCAGCTTAGAAGGGACAGGGGCCTACGAGCAGTACTTC
few	TRBJ1-2	15	TRBV4-2	TRBD1	CASSQTGKPNYGYTF	TGTGCCAGCAGCCAGACAGGGAAACCTAACTATGGCTACACCTTC
-	TRBJ2-7	14	TRBV20-1	-	CSARVQGGYSWQYF	TGCAGTGCTAGAGTTCAGGGGGGGTATTCGTGGCAGTACTTC
-	TRBJ2-7	13	TRBV29-1	-	CSVADRYSYEQYF	TGCAGCGTTGCCGACAGATACTCCTACGAGCAGTACTTC
many	TRBJ2-1	16	TRBV2	-	CASSDPTPSKGDEQFF	TGTGCCAGCAGTGATCCCACCCCCTCCAAGGGGGATGAGCAGTTCTTC
few	TRBJ2-5	19	TRBV29-1	TRBD2	CSVEGLSASAGDIGETQYF	TGCAGCGTTGAAGGTTTGTCAGCGTCGGCGGGAGATATAGGAGAGACCCAGTACTTC
few	TRBJ1-5	13	TRBV3-1	-	CASSQSLVRPQHF	TGTGCCAGCAGCCAAAGCTTAGTTAGGCCCCAGCATTTT
-	TRBJ2-5	12	TRBV28	-	CASSATIETQYF	TGTGCCAGCAGTGCCACCATAGAGACCCAGTACTTC
few	TRBJ2-2	18	TRBV5-1	TRBD2	CASSSGLAGEVGTGELFF	TGCGCCAGCAGCTCGGGACTAGCGGGAGAAGTTGGGACCGGGGAGCTGTTTTTT
-	TRBJ1-3	14	TRBV12-3/TRBV12-4	-	CASRATGSRNTIYF	TGTGCCAGCAGGGCTACAGGGAGTCGAAACACCATATATTTT
-	TRBJ2-5	12	TRBV3-1	-	CASSHLRETQYF	TGTGCCAGCAGCCACCTAAGGGAGACCCAGTACTTC
many	TRBJ1-1	16	TRBV6-2/TRBV6-3	-	CASSPDLRVMNTEAFF	TGTGCCAGCAGCCCAGACCTCAGGGTAATGAACACTGAAGCTTTCTTT
-	TRBJ2-2	14	TRBV29-1	TRBD1	CSVRQGSNTGELFF	TGCAGCGTGAGACAGGGCTCGAACACCGGGGAGCTGTTTTTT
few	TRBJ2-3	14	TRBV20-1	-	CSARGASGSDTQYF	TGCAGTGCTAGAGGAGCCTCCGGGTCAGATACGCAGTATTTT
many	TRBJ2-5	17	TRBV7-2	TRBD2	CASSWGTSGGFQETQYF	TGTGCCAGCAGCTGGGGAACTAGCGGGGGATTTCAAGAGACCCAGTACTTC
few	TRBJ2-5	14	TRBV5-1	-	CASSPDRQEETQYF	TGCGCCAGCAGCCCCGACAGACAAGAAGAGACCCAGTACTTC
-	TRBJ2-1	17	TRBV20-1	-	CSAMGIVEGPFDNEQFF	TGCAGTGCTATGGGGATCGTTGAAGGGCCCTTCGACAATGAGCAGTTCTTC
few	TRBJ2-3	16	TRBV28	-	CASFLRGPQTTDTQYF	TGTGCCAGCTTCCTTCGAGGGCCTCAAACCACAGATACGCAGTATTTT
many	TRBJ2-7	16	TRBV28	TRBD1	CASSLETGGTTYEQYF	TGTGCCAGCAGTTTGGAAACAGGGGGAACTACCTACGAGCAGTACTTC
many	TRBJ1-2	15	TRBV3-1	TRBD1	CASSPTRGVNYGYTF	TGTGCCAGCAGCCCCACCAGGGGGGTGAACTATGGCTACACCTTC
-	TRBJ2-1	12	TRBV5-1	-	CASSEAGTLQFF	TGCGCCAGCAGCGAAGCCGGGACCCTGCAGTTCTTC
once	TRBJ2-7	15	TRBV5-1	-	CASSGHAGYDYEQYF	TGCGCCAGCAGTGGTCACGCAGGGTACGACTACGAGCAGTACTTC
-	TRBJ2-5	17	TRBV9	TRBD2	CASSPRGLAGGRETQYF	TGTGCCAGCAGCCCCAGGGGACTAGCGGGAGGAAGGGAGACCCAGTACTTC